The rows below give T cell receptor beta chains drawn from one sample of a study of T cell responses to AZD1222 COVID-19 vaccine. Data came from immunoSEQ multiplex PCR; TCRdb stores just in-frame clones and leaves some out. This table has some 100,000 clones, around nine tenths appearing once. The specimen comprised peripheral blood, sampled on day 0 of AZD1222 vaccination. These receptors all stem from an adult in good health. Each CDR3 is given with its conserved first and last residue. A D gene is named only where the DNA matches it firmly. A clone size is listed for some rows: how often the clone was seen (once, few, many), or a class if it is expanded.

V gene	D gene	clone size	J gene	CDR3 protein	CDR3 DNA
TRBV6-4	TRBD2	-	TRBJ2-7	CASSSGTSVIYEQYF	TGTGCCAGCAGCTCCGGGACTAGCGTGATCTACGAGCAGTACTTC
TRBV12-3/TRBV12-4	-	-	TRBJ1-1	CASSLEPKEWAFF	TGTGCCAGCAGTTTAGAACCTAAAGAGTGGGCTTTCTTT
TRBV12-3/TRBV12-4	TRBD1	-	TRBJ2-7	CASRDRDSYEQYF	TGTGCCAGCAGGGACAGGGACTCCTACGAGCAGTACTTC
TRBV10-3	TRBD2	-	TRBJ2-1	CAIRGTSGREEQFF	TGTGCCATCAGGGGGACTAGCGGGAGGGAAGAGCAGTTCTTC
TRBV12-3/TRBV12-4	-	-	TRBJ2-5	CASAGSGQETQYF	TGTGCCAGCGCAGGGTCGGGCCAAGAGACCCAGTACTTC
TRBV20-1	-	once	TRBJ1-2	CSARTEYGYTF	TGCAGTGCTAGGACCGAATATGGCTACACCTTC
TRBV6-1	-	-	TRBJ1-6	CASSGRGDGSYNSPLHF	TGTGCCAGCAGTGGTCGCGGCGACGGCTCCTATAATTCACCCCTCCACTTT
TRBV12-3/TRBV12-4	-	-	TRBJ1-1	CASRRDLYTEAFF	TGTGCCAGCAGAAGGGACTTATACACTGAAGCTTTCTTT
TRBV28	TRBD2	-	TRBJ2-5	CASSFSGARETQYF	TGTGCCAGCAGTTTTAGCGGGGCCCGGGAGACCCAGTACTTC
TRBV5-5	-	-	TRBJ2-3	CASSPQFRTSTDTQYF	TGTGCCAGCAGCCCTCAGTTCAGAACTAGCACAGATACGCAGTATTTT
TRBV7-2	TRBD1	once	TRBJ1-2	CASSSDPGTGGQYSYTF	TGTGCCAGCAGCTCCGACCCCGGGACAGGGGGTCAGTATAGCTACACCTTC
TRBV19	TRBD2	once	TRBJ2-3	CARVTAGVTDTQYF	TGTGCCAGAGTGACAGCGGGGGTCACAGATACGCAGTATTTT
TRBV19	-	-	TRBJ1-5	CASKGERGPQHF	TGTGCCAGTAAAGGGGAAAGGGGGCCCCAGCATTTT
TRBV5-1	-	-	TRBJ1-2	CASSPYPTEYGYTF	TGCGCCAGCAGCCCCTACCCGACAGAATATGGCTACACCTTC
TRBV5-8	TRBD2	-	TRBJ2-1	CASSLVTTSGARGQFF	TGTGCCAGCAGCTTGGTCACAACTAGCGGGGCGAGGGGGCAGTTCTTC
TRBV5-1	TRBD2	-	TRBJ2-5	CASSPGSSGTPGTQYF	TGCGCCAGCAGCCCGGGGTCTAGCGGGACCCCAGGGACCCAGTACTTC
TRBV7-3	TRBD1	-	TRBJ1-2	CASSVGQGEGYTF	TGTGCCAGCAGCGTCGGACAGGGGGAAGGCTACACCTTC
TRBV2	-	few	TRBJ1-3	CASRGGNSGNTIYF	TGTGCCAGCAGGGGGGGTAATTCTGGAAACACCATATATTTT